Shown below are 22 T cell receptor beta chains from a single sample sequenced in a study of blood T cell repertoires in COVID-19. Assay used: immunoSEQ multiplex PCR; TCRdb lists only in-frame clones, some missing. The top ten clones hold 7.5% to 10% of a sample with hundreds of thousands of clones, about four fifths of them seen once. Source material: peripheral blood. Receptor source: a man aged 80 or over with acute or convalescent COVID-19.

This chain links TRBV18 with TRBJ2-1; 9 nucleotides match TRBD2. Germline V gene data show CDR1 as KGHSH and CDR2 as LQKENI. The length of the CDR3 is 15 residues. Trimming cost V 1 base and J 2 bases; bases outside gene matches: 0. The CDR3 protein is CASSPRLAAYNEQFF. The CDR3 nucleotides read TGTGCCAGCTCACCACGACTAGCGGCCTACAATGAGCAGTTCTTC. Looking up the rest from reference TRBV18 and TRBJ2-1 gives the full variable domain: NAGVMQNPRHLVRRRGQEARLRCSPMKGHSHVYWYRQLPEEGLKFMVYLQKENIIDESGMPKERFSAEFPKEGPSILRIQQVVRGDSAAYFCASSPRLAAYNEQFFGPGTRLTVL.

This clone was detected once. The CDR3 loop is CASSPDPGRGYTF. The CDR3 region has the DNA TGTGCCAGCTCACCCGACCCAGGAAGGGGCTACACCTTC. The rearrangement joins TRBV18 to TRBJ1-2; D remains unclear. From germline, CDR1 is KGHSH and CDR2 LQKENI. V lost 3 bases and J 8 bases, leaving 13 bases between the germline ends. The CDR3 covers 13 residues.

J is TRBJ2-7 and V is TRBV30, with D perhaps matching TRBD1 (5 bases). The length of the CDR3 is 11 residues. Per the germline V gene, CDR1 is GTSNPN and CDR2 is SVGIG (reference sequence). Trimming removed 8 bases at V and 4 bases at J, with 12 bases between. This chain's CDR3 is CAGSGLYEQYF. CDR3 nucleotides: TGTGCCGGCTCAGGGTTGTACGAGCAGTACTTC.

This rearrangement joins TRBV19 to TRBJ2-2; D possibly corresponds to TRBD1 (6 bases). The CDR3 covers 14 residues. Germline CDR1 LNHDA, CDR2 SQIVND (reference sequence). The germline V and J ends were trimmed by 7 bases and 4 bases, with 13 bases remaining between them. CDR3 region: CASINRVATGELFF. The CDR3 bases are TGTGCCAGTATAAACAGGGTCGCCACCGGGGAGCTGTTTTTT. The full variable domain, rest sourced from reference TRBV19 and TRBJ2-2, is DGGITQSPKYLFRKEGQNVTLSCEQNLNHDAMYWYRQDPGQGLRLIYYSQIVNDFQKGDIAEGYSVSREKKESFPLTVTSAQKNPTAFYLCASINRVATGELFFGEGSRLTVL.

The chain is built from TRBV28 and TRBJ1-5; D possibly corresponds to TRBD1 (6 bases). Germline loops: CDR1 MDHEN, CDR2 SYDVKM. The CDR3 is 16 amino acids. Trimming removed 4 bases at V and 7 bases at J, with 20 bases between. CDR3 sequence: CASSSAGGGAGQPQHF. In DNA, the CDR3 is TGTGCCAGCAGTTCAGCCGGCGGGGGCGCGGGACAGCCCCAGCATTTT. The variable domain in full, completed from reference TRBV28 and TRBJ1-5, reads DVKVTQSSRYLVKRTGEKVFLECVQDMDHENMFWYRQDPGLGLRLIYFSYDVKMKEKGDIPEGYSVSREKKERFSLILESASTNQTSMYLCASSSAGGGAGQPQHFGDGTRLSIL.

V usage is TRBV2 and J usage is TRBJ1-4, with a possible D match to TRBD1 (6 bases). This CDR3 contains 15 residues. Germline lookup yields CDR1 SNHLY and CDR2 FYNNEI. The germline V and J ends were trimmed by 3 bases and 6 bases, with 14 bases remaining between them. Here the CDR3 DNA reads TGTGCCAGCAGTGATACCGGGACACTGGATGAAAAACTGTTTTTT. Residues: CASSDTGTLDEKLFF. The full variable domain, completed using reference TRBV2 and TRBJ1-4, is EPEVTQTPSHQVTQMGQEVILRCVPISNHLYFYWYRQILGQKVEFLVSFYNNEISEKSEIFDDQFSVERPDGSNFTLKIRSTKLEDSAMYFCASSDTGTLDEKLFFGSGTQLSVL.

The V call is TRBV7-8, the J call TRBJ2-3; possible D gene TRBD1, 5 bases. Germline V gene data show CDR1 as SGHVS and CDR2 as FQNEAQ. The CDR3 is made up of 17 amino acids. Trimming shortened V by 2 bases and J by 0 bases, and 15 bases separated the two germline ends. The DNA for the CDR3 is TGTGCCAGCAGCTTACAGGGCCGCAGAGCTAGCACAGATACGCAGTATTTT. Amino acids: CASSLQGRRASTDTQYF.

The gene calls are TRBV27 and TRBJ2-7; D is unresolved. The germline V gene encodes CDR1 MNHEY and CDR2 SMNVEV (reference sequence). With 3 bases removed from V and 3 bases from J, the gap between germline ends came to 12 bases. The length of the CDR3 is 14 residues. For the CDR3, the DNA is TGTGCCAGCAGTTTTCTCGCCTCGGGCTACGAGCAGTACTTC. Protein sequence: CASSFLASGYEQYF.

This clone was observed a single time. A read error may produce the germline difference seen at one junction end. The CDR3 nucleotides read TGTGCCACCAGCAGAGATGGGACAGGGGTGGGCTATAATTCACCCTTCCACTTT. Its protein is CATSRDGTGVGYNSPFHF. The gene calls are TRBV15 and TRBJ1-6; 10 bases are shared with TRBD1. Germline values: CDR1 LNHNV, CDR2 YYDKDF (reference sequence). This CDR3 contains 18 residues.

This clone was seen just once. The sample carries other DNA sequences with the same CDR3. The chain uses TRBV30 and TRBJ2-7, with 7 bases aligning to TRBD1. The CDR3 has 12 residues. Germline V gene sequence: CDR1 GTSNPN, CDR2 SVGIG (reference sequence). V lost 3 bases, J lost 4 bases, and 3 bases stayed unmatched. The CDR3 protein is CAWSLQGYEQYF. The CDR3 DNA reads TGTGCCTGGAGCTTACAGGGGTACGAGCAGTACTTC. Looking up the rest from reference TRBV30 and TRBJ2-7 gives the full variable domain: SQTIHQWPATLVQPVGSPLSLECTVEGTSNPNLYWYRQAAGRGLQLLFYSVGIGQISSEVPQNLSASRPQDRQFILSSKKLLLSDSGFYLCAWSLQGYEQYFGPGTRLTVT.

The chain has TRBV18 and TRBJ1-6; a possible D gene is TRBD1 (5 bases). The germline gives CDR1 KGHSH, CDR2 LQKENI. The CDR3 has 16 residues. Trimming stripped 0 bases from V and 8 bases from J, with 14 bases between. CDR3: CASSPPGQGRYSPLHF. The CDR3 DNA reads TGTGCCAGCTCACCACCGGGGCAGGGCCGCTATTCACCCCTCCACTTT.

This clone has more than one count but fewer than ten. This rearrangement joins TRBV2 to TRBJ2-1, with 8 bases that match TRBD2. J was trimmed by 5 bases and V by 2 bases; bases with no gene match: 5. The CDR3 covers 15 residues. Germline CDR1 is SNHLY and CDR2 is FYNNEI. CDR3 nucleotide sequence: TGTGCCAGCAGTGAAAGACTAGCGTTTAACAATGAGCAGTTCTTC. This translates into CASSERLAFNNEQFF.

This clone showed up just a few times. V and J are TRBV6-9 and TRBJ2-7; the match to TRBD1 covers 8 bases. The CDR3 is 16 amino acids. CDR1 MNHGY and CDR2 SVAAGI come from the germline V gene. V shed 4 bases and J 1 base; nucleotides not matched to a gene: 9. In DNA form, the CDR3 reads TGTGCCAGCAGTTCCCAGGACAGGGACTGGTCCTACGAGCAGTACTTC. Encoded protein: CASSSQDRDWSYEQYF.

The count of this clone is one. The genes are TRBV18 and TRBJ1-1; D gene unclear. CDR1 and CDR2 from the germline V gene are KGHSH and LQKENI. V lost 3 bases, J lost 6 bases, and 11 bases lay in between. The CDR3 length is 13 residues. CDR3 bases: TGTGCCAGCTCACCGGGGAGGGTTCCTGAAGCTTTCTTT. This gives the protein CASSPGRVPEAFF.

The CDR3 loop is CASSFRVGEPQHF. DNA of the CDR3: TGCGCCAGCAGCTTCAGGGTCGGTGAGCCCCAGCATTTT. This chain uses TRBV5-1 with TRBJ1-5; D perhaps matches TRBD1 (5 bases). This CDR3 contains 13 residues. The ends were cut back, 2 bases at V and 8 bases at J, with 11 bases in the middle. The germline CDR1 and CDR2 sequences are SGHRS and YFSETQ.

J is TRBJ2-7 and V is TRBV5-1; 8 nucleotides match TRBD1. The CDR3 is 16 amino acids. Unmatched junction bases numbered 8, after V lost 2 bases and J lost 1 base. Germline V gene sequence: CDR1 SGHRS, CDR2 YFSETQ. The CDR3 loop reads CASSLAPGQASYEQYF. The CDR3, as DNA: TGCGCCAGCAGCTTAGCCCCGGGACAGGCATCCTACGAGCAGTACTTC.

This clone was detected once. This chain uses TRBV7-8 with TRBJ1-2; 8 nucleotides agree with TRBD1. This CDR3 spans 15 amino acids. V shed 5 bases, J shed 8 bases, and the junction held 13 bases outside the gene matches. Per the germline V gene, CDR1 is SGHVS and CDR2 is FQNEAQ. The CDR3 here is CASSPVLKTGEGYTF. Written as DNA, the CDR3 is TGTGCCAGCAGCCCGGTACTTAAGACAGGGGAAGGCTACACCTTC.

The J gene is TRBJ2-7, the V gene TRBV5-1; D might be TRBD1 (6 bases). V was trimmed by 1 base and J by 1 base, leaving 15 bases between them. The CDR3 sequence is 16 residues long. Germline V lookup: CDR1 SGHRS, CDR2 YFSETQ. The CDR3 spells CASSLSGTLISYEQYF. CDR3 DNA: TGCGCCAGCAGCTTGTCGGGGACACTTATTTCCTACGAGCAGTACTTC. Using reference TRBV5-1 and TRBJ2-7 for the parts outside the CDR3, the full variable domain is KAGVTQTPRYLIKTRGQQVTLSCSPISGHRSVSWYQQTPGQGLQFLFEYFSETQRNKGNFPGRFSGRQFSNSRSEMNVSTLELGDSALYLCASSLSGTLISYEQYFGPGTRLTVT.

The chain links TRBV6-5 to TRBJ1-1; 10 positions match TRBD1. Germline V gene lookup returns CDR1 MNHEY and CDR2 SVGAGI. V dropped 5 bases and J dropped 4; count of bases not matched to a gene: 7. This CDR3 has 15 amino acids. The CDR3 loop is CASSNTGTGATEAFF. The CDR3 region has the DNA TGTGCCAGCAGTAACACCGGGACAGGGGCCACTGAAGCTTTCTTT.

The gene calls are TRBV5-5 and TRBJ2-4; possible D gene TRBD1, 5 bases. Per germline, CDR1 SGHKS and CDR2 YYEKEE (reference sequence). Between the trimmed V and J ends, which lost 4 bases and 5 bases, there was a span of 16 bases. This CDR3 contains 15 residues. The CDR3 DNA follows: TGTGCCAGCAGCCCCCGGCAGGGTATGGAAAACATTCAGTACTTC. Translation: CASSPRQGMENIQYF.

The gene calls are TRBV14 and TRBJ1-5, with TRBD1 matching 9 bases. Germline V gene lookup returns CDR1 SGHDN and CDR2 FVKESK. CDR3 size: 15 residues. V trimming: 2 bases; J trimming: 2 bases; junction bases outside the gene matches: 1. The CDR3 region is CASSQTGGGNQPQHF. In nucleotides, the CDR3 is TGTGCCAGCAGCCAAACAGGGGGCGGCAATCAGCCCCAGCATTTT.

J is TRBJ2-2 and V is TRBV6-1; D might be TRBD1 (5 bases). The germline CDR1 and CDR2 sequences are MNHNS and SASEGT. The germline V and J ends were trimmed by 3 bases and 3 bases, with 8 bases remaining between them. The CDR3 loop spans 14 amino acids. The DNA for the CDR3 is TGTGCCAGCAGTGATTCCAGGGACACCGGGGAGCTGTTTTTT. Amino acid sequence: CASSDSRDTGELFF.